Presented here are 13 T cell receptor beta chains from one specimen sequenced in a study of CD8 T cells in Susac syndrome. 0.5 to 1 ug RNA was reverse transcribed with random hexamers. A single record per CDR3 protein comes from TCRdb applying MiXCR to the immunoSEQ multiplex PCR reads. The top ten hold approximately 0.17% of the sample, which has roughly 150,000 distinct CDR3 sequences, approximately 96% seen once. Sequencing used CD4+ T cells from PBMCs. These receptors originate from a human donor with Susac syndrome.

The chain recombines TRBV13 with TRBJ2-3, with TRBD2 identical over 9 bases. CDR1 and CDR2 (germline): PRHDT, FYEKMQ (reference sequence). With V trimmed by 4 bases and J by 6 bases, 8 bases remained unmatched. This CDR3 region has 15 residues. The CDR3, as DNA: TGTGCCAGCAGCTACCTGGCGGGGGGGCCGGATACGCAGTATTTT. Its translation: CASSYLAGGPDTQYF.

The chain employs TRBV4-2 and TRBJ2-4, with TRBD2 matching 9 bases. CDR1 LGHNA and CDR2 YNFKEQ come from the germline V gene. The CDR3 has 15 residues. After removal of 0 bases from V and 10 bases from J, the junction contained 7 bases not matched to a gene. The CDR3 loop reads CASSQDRGGGVIQYF. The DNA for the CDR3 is TGTGCCAGCAGCCAAGATCGGGGCGGGGGGGTTATTCAGTACTTC.

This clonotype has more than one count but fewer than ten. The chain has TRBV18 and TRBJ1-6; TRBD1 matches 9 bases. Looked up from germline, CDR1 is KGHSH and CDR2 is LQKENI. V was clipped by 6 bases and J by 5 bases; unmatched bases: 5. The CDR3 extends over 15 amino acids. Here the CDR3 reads CASSPDRGNNSPLHF. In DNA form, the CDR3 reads TGTGCCAGCTCCCCAGACAGGGGGAATAATTCACCCCTCCACTTT.

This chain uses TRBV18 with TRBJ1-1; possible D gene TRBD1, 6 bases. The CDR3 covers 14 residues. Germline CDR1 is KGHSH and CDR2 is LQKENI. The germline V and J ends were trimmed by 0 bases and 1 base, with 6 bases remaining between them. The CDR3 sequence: CASSPPGANTEAFF. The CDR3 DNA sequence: TGTGCCAGCTCACCACCGGGGGCGAACACTGAAGCTTTCTTT.

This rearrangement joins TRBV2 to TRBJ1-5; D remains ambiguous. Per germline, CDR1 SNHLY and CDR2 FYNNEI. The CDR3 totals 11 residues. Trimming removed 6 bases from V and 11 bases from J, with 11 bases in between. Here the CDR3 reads CASRTGPTQHF. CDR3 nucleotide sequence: TGTGCCAGCAGGACGGGCCCGACCCAGCATTTT.

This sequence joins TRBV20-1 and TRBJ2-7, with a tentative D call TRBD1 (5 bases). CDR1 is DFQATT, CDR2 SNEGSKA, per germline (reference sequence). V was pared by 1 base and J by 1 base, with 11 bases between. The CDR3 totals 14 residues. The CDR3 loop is CSARVSGNSYEQYF. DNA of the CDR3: TGCAGTGCTAGAGTTTCAGGGAATTCCTACGAGCAGTACTTC.

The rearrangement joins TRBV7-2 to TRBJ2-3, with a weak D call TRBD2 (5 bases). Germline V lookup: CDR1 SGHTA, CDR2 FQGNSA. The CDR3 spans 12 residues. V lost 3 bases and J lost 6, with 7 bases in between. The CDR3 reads CASSFQRDTQYF. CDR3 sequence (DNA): TGTGCCAGCAGCTTCCAGCGGGATACGCAGTATTTT.

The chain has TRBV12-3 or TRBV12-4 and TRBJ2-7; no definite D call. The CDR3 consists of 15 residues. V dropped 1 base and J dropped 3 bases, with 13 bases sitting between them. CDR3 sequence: CASSLDGRWIYEQYF. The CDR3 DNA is TGTGCCAGCAGTTTAGACGGACGATGGATCTACGAGCAGTACTTC.

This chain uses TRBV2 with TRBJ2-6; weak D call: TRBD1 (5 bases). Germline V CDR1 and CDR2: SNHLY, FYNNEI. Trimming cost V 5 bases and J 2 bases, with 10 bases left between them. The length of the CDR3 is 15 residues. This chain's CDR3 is CASSFGQTGANVLTF. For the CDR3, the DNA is TGTGCCAGCAGTTTCGGACAAACTGGGGCCAACGTCCTGACTTTC.

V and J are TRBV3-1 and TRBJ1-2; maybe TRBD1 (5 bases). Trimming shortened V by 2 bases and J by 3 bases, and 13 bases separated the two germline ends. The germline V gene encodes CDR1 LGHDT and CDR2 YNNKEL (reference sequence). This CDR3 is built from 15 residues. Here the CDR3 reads CASSQNPGTHYGYTF. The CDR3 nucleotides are TGTGCCAGCAGCCAAAATCCCGGGACCCACTATGGCTACACCTTC.

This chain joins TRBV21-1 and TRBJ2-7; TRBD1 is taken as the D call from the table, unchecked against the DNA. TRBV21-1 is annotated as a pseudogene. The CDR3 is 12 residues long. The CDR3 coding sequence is TGTGCCAGATTACAGGGTTCCTACGAGCAGTACTTC. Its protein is CARLQGSYEQYF.

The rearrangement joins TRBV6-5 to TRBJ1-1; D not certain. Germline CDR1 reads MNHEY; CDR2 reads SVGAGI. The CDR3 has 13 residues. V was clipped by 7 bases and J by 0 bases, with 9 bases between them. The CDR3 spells CASNSPVNTEAFF. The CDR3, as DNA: TGTGCCAGCAACTCCCCCGTGAACACTGAAGCTTTCTTT.

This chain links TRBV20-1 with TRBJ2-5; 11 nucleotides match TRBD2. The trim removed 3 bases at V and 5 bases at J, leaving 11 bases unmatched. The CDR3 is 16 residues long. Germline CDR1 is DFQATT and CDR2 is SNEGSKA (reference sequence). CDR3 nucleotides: TGCAGTGCTAGTGGAGGGCTAGCGGGGGGTGGGGAGACCCAGTACTTC. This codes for CSASGGLAGGGETQYF.